Listed here are 26 T cell receptor beta chains from one sample, sequenced in a study of Tregs in tolerant kidney transplant recipients. Using immunoSEQ multiplex PCR, the repertoire was profiled, and TCRdb retains in-frame clones only, with some absent. The top ten clones hold roughly 0.4% of a sample with approximately 69,000 clones, less than 90% of them seen once. This specimen was CD4+ T cells from blood, taken before the transplant. All receptors derive from a human donor who received a combined kidney and bone marrow transplant.

The chain is built from TRBV25-1 and TRBJ2-2; D uncertain. V was trimmed by 3 bases and J by 1 base, leaving 9 bases between them. Germline CDR1 and CDR2: MGHDK and SYGVNS. This CDR3 spans 15 amino acids. The CDR3 DNA reads TGTGCCAGCAGTGATCGACATCTGAACACCGGGGAGCTGTTTTTT. Protein sequence: CASSDRHLNTGELFF.

This clone appeared a single time. V usage is TRBV5-1 and J usage is TRBJ2-3; D uncertain. This CDR3 comprises 15 residues. Trimming stripped 0 bases from V and 0 bases from J, with 8 bases between. CDR1 and CDR2 (germline): SGHRS, YFSETQ. The CDR3 sequence is CASSLAESSTDTQYF. CDR3 nucleotides: TGCGCCAGCAGCTTGGCGGAGTCTAGCACAGATACGCAGTATTTT.

The J gene is TRBJ1-4, the V gene TRBV4-1; 7 bases fit TRBD1. From germline, CDR1 is MGHRA and CDR2 YSYEKL. The CDR3 is 20 residues long. V shed 4 bases, J shed 0 bases, and the junction held 17 bases outside the gene matches. CDR3 bases: TGCGCCAGCAGCCCTCGACAGGGTATCTTTTCCACCTCAACTAATGAAAAACTGTTTTTT. Translation gives CASSPRQGIFSTSTNEKLFF.

This sequence joins TRBV18 and TRBJ2-5; unclear D gene. Germline values: CDR1 KGHSH, CDR2 LQKENI. The germline V and J ends were trimmed by 3 bases and 5 bases, with 7 bases remaining between them. The CDR3 runs 12 residues. CDR3 bases: TGTGCCAGCTCACCTACGGAGGAGACCCAGTACTTC. It codes for CASSPTEETQYF. The entire variable domain, with the rest obtained from reference TRBV18 and TRBJ2-5, is as follows: NAGVMQNPRHLVRRRGQEARLRCSPMKGHSHVYWYRQLPEEGLKFMVYLQKENIIDESGMPKERFSAEFPKEGPSILRIQQVVRGDSAAYFCASSPTEETQYFGPGTRLLVL.

The rearrangement links TRBV11-3 to TRBJ2-1; 9 bases map to TRBD2. From germline, CDR1 is SGHNT and CDR2 YENEEA. V lost 5 bases and J lost 2; bases outside the gene matches: 4. This CDR3 contains 15 residues. This chain's CDR3 is CASSLGLATYNEQFF. CDR3 in DNA: TGTGCCAGCAGCCTCGGACTAGCGACCTACAATGAGCAGTTCTTC. Complete variable domain (other parts from reference TRBV11-3 and TRBJ2-1): EAGVVQSPRYKIIEKKQPVAFWCNPISGHNTLYWYLQNLGQGPELLIRYENEEAVDDSQLPKDRFSAERLKGVDSTLKIQPAELGDSAVYLCASSLGLATYNEQFFGPGTRLTVL.

The V gene is TRBV10-3, the J gene TRBJ2-7; weak D call: TRBD2 (9 bases). With 6 bases removed from V and 7 bases from J, the gap between germline ends came to 25 bases. This CDR3 spans 16 amino acids. Germline CDR1 and CDR2: ENHRY and SYGVKD. The CDR3 DNA reads as TGTGCCATCAGCGAAGCAGGGGGCCTAGCGGGAAGGGAGCAGTACTTC. Translating gives CAISEAGGLAGREQYF.

DNA for the CDR3: TGTGCCAGCAGTCCGGGGGGGCATCCCCAAGAGACCCAGTACTTC. Translation: CASSPGGHPQETQYF. The chain has TRBV7-2 and TRBJ2-5; 8 positions match TRBD2. Germline V gene sequence: CDR1 SGHTA, CDR2 FQGNSA. This CDR3 has 15 residues. The V segment lost 6 bases and the J segment 1 base; nucleotides outside the gene matches: 7.

The V and J genes are TRBV28 and TRBJ2-6; 8 nucleotides line up with TRBD2. The CDR3 loop spans 16 amino acids. After removal of 5 bases from V and 2 bases from J, the junction contained 5 bases not matched to a gene. The germline V gene encodes CDR1 MDHEN and CDR2 SYDVKM. CDR3 sequence reads: CASSPGGDPGANVLTF. Written as DNA, the CDR3 is TGTGCCAGCAGTCCCGGGGGGGATCCTGGGGCCAACGTCCTGACTTTC. The whole variable domain, remainder taken from reference TRBV28 and TRBJ2-6, is DVKVTQSSRYLVKRTGEKVFLECVQDMDHENMFWYRQDPGLGLRLIYFSYDVKMKEKGDIPEGYSVSREKKERFSLILESASTNQTSMYLCASSPGGDPGANVLTFGAGSRLTVL.

The chain links TRBV28 to TRBJ1-2; TRBD1 is a possible D gene (6 bases). Germline CDR1 is MDHEN and CDR2 is SYDVKM. Trimming cost V 0 bases and J 4 bases, with 9 bases left between them. There are 14 residues in the CDR3. CDR3 in amino acids: CASSLWDSSYGYTF. The CDR3, as DNA: TGTGCCAGCAGTTTATGGGACAGCTCCTATGGCTACACCTTC.

The chain is built from TRBV5-4 and TRBJ2-2; the match to TRBD2 covers 10 bases. The CDR3 spans 17 residues. The germline CDR1 and CDR2 sequences are SGHNT and YYREEE (reference sequence). J gave up 2 bases and V 0 bases, and 4 bases lay outside the gene matches. CDR3 loop: CASSLAVAGGNTGELFF. The CDR3, as DNA: TGTGCCAGCAGCTTGGCGGTAGCGGGAGGCAACACCGGGGAGCTGTTTTTT.

V and J are TRBV28 and TRBJ1-4, with D perhaps TRBD1 (5 bases). The CDR3 is 14 amino acids. Deletions cut 6 bases from V and 2 bases from J, with 10 bases between. The germline CDR1 and CDR2 sequences are MDHEN and SYDVKM. CDR3 sequence: CASRQGGTNEKLFF. Here the CDR3 DNA reads TGTGCCAGCAGGCAGGGTGGGACTAATGAAAAACTGTTTTTT.

V and J are TRBV18 and TRBJ1-1, with unresolved D. The CDR3 has 15 amino acids. Germline V lookup: CDR1 KGHSH, CDR2 LQKENI. V was pared by 2 bases and J by 4 bases, with 14 bases between. For the CDR3, the DNA is TGTGCCAGCTCACCAATGGTGGCGCGGGGCACTGAAGCTTTCTTT. Its protein product is CASSPMVARGTEAFF.

The chain has TRBV18 and TRBJ1-3; D is possibly TRBD1 (5 bases). From germline, CDR1 is KGHSH and CDR2 LQKENI. The CDR3 is 15 residues long. The V and J ends lost 4 bases and 7 bases respectively, with 17 bases between them. The CDR3 DNA reads TGTGCCAGCTCACAGGAACACGGACAAGGCAACACCATATATTTT. Its protein is CASSQEHGQGNTIYF.

This clone has just one count. V usage is TRBV2 and J usage is TRBJ2-5; D gene unclear. Germline lookup yields CDR1 SNHLY and CDR2 FYNNEI. This CDR3 has 15 residues. V was pared by 7 bases and J by 0 bases, with 15 bases between. The CDR3 DNA sequence: TGTGCCAGCACCTCCCAACAGTCGTACCAAGAGACCCAGTACTTC. It yields the protein CASTSQQSYQETQYF.

The chain carries TRBV5-1 and TRBJ2-1; 12 nucleotides match TRBD2. Losses at the gene ends were 0 bases for V and 9 bases for J; bases not matched to a gene: 10. The CDR3 covers 17 residues. Germline-derived CDR1 and CDR2 are SGHRS and YFSETQ. The CDR3 region is CASSLGLAGVGGSEQFF. Written as DNA, the CDR3 is TGCGCCAGCAGCTTGGGACTAGCGGGAGTTGGGGGTAGTGAGCAGTTCTTC.

This rearrangement joins TRBV7-3 to TRBJ2-1, with 7 nucleotides matching TRBD2. Germline trimming cut 5 bases from V and 6 bases from J; bases unmatched to any gene: 10. Germline V lookup: CDR1 SGHTA, CDR2 FQGTGA. The CDR3 is 15 amino acids. The CDR3 DNA reads TGTGCCAGCAGCCACACGAAGGCTAGCGGCAATGAGCAGTTCTTC. Its translation: CASSHTKASGNEQFF.

The chain couples TRBV30 to TRBJ1-4, with a possible D match to TRBD1 (6 bases). The CDR3 has 15 amino acids. The germline V gene encodes CDR1 GTSNPN and CDR2 SVGIG (reference sequence). V gave up 4 bases and J gave up 7 bases, with 19 bases separating them. The CDR3 sequence: CAWKSPQGSGEKLFF. The DNA for the CDR3 is TGTGCCTGGAAGAGCCCACAGGGAAGTGGTGAAAAACTGTTTTTT.

The V call is TRBV6-1, the J call TRBJ2-5, with D hard to call. V was cut by 7 bases and J by 5 bases, with 11 bases left in between. The CDR3 is made up of 12 amino acids. Germline V CDR1 and CDR2: MNHNS, SASEGT. CDR3 sequence (DNA): TGTGCCAGCATAGACAATGGGGAGACCCAGTACTTC. It translates to CASIDNGETQYF.

Worth noting for this clone: The junction does not match germline at one end; this may be a read error. V gene TRBV6-5 combines with J gene TRBJ1-1, with a tentative D call TRBD1 (5 bases). The CDR3 is 11 amino acids. Per germline, CDR1 MNHEY and CDR2 SVGAGI. This CDR3 reads CASSDGTGAFF. The CDR3 bases are TGTGCCAGCAGCGACGGGACTGGAGCTTTCTTT.

This clone was seen only once. The rearrangement links TRBV7-3 to TRBJ2-5; 10 nucleotides agree with TRBD1. There are 16 residues in the CDR3. V lost 0 bases and J lost 4; bases outside the gene matches: 5. CDR1 is SGHTA and CDR2 is FQGTGA in the germline V gene. The CDR3, as DNA: TGTGCCAGCAGCTTAACAACCGGGACAGGGGTAGAGACCCAGTACTTC. This translates into CASSLTTGTGVETQYF.

The chain carries TRBV7-6 and TRBJ2-4; 9 nucleotides match TRBD2. The CDR3 covers 14 residues. The germline CDR1 and CDR2 sequences are SGHVS and FNYEAQ. J was trimmed by 9 bases and V by 3 bases; bases with no gene match: 6. CDR3 sequence: CASSFGLASGIQYF. The CDR3 DNA sequence: TGTGCCAGCAGCTTTGGACTAGCGAGCGGCATTCAGTACTTC.

V gene TRBV6-1 combines with J gene TRBJ2-7; maybe TRBD1 (6 bases). Germline-derived CDR1 and CDR2 are MNHNS and SASEGT. Deletions cut 3 bases from V and 2 bases from J, with 8 bases between. CDR3 length: 13 residues. The CDR3 is CASSETGPYEQYF. CDR3 sequence (DNA): TGTGCCAGCAGTGAGACAGGACCCTACGAGCAGTACTTC.

The chain carries TRBV6-6 and TRBJ2-4; TRBD1 agrees at 8 bases. Losses at the gene ends were 4 bases for V and 0 bases for J; bases not matched to a gene: 5. The CDR3 covers 16 residues. From germline, CDR1 is MNHNY and CDR2 SVGAGI (reference sequence). CDR3 bases: TGTGCCAGCAGTTCAGGGGGCCTATTAGCCAAAAACATTCAGTACTTC. Its translation is CASSSGGLLAKNIQYF.

The rearrangement links TRBV7-9 to TRBJ2-7, with 9 bases identical to TRBD1. Trimming removed 5 bases from V and 5 bases from J; junction bases left unmatched: 7. Germline V gives CDR1 SEHNR, CDR2 FQNEAQ (reference sequence). CDR3 length equals 14 residues. The DNA of the CDR3 is TGTGCCAGCAGCGCACAGGGGGCGCGCAACGAGCAGTACTTC. Translating it yields CASSAQGARNEQYF.

The chain employs TRBV28 and TRBJ2-7, with 10 bases identical to TRBD2. CDR1 and CDR2 (germline): MDHEN, SYDVKM. The CDR3 has 13 amino acids. V gave up 5 bases and J gave up 2 bases; unmatched junction bases: 0. The CDR3 protein is CASSLAGAYEQYF. In DNA, the CDR3 is TGTGCCAGCAGTCTAGCGGGAGCCTACGAGCAGTACTTC. Supplemented by reference TRBV28 and TRBJ2-7, the full variable domain reads DVKVTQSSRYLVKRTGEKVFLECVQDMDHENMFWYRQDPGLGLRLIYFSYDVKMKEKGDIPEGYSVSREKKERFSLILESASTNQTSMYLCASSLAGAYEQYFGPGTRLTVT.

The rearrangement joins TRBV14 to TRBJ2-7, with 14 nucleotides matching TRBD2. The CDR3 covers 17 residues. J lost 2 bases, V lost 4 bases, and 7 bases had no gene match. Germline values: CDR1 SGHDN, CDR2 FVKESK. The CDR3 is CASSRGLAGGGTYEQYF. In nucleotides, the CDR3 is TGTGCCAGCAGCCGAGGACTAGCGGGAGGAGGCACCTACGAGCAGTACTTC.